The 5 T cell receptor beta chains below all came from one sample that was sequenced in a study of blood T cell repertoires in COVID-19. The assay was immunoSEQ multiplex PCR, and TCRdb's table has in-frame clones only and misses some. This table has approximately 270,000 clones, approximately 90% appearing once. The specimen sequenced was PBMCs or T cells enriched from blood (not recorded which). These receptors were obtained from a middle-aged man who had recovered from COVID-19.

DNA for the CDR3: TGTGCCAGCAGCCAATCCTTTTGGGGCCACAATGAGCAGTTCTTC. Translating gives CASSQSFWGHNEQFF. V is TRBV3-1 (or the pseudogene TRBV3-2) and J is TRBJ2-1, with a tentative D call TRBD1 (5 bases). Trimming removed 2 bases from V and 5 bases from J, with 13 bases in between. The CDR3 runs to 15 residues. The germline CDR1 and CDR2 sequences are LGHDT and YNNKEL (reference sequence).

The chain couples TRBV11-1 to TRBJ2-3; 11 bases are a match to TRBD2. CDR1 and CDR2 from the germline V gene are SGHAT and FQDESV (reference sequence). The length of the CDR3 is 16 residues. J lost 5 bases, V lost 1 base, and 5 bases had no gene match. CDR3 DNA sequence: TGTGCCAGCAGCTTAGAACTAGCGGGAGCCAAAGATACGCAGTATTTT. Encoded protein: CASSLELAGAKDTQYF.

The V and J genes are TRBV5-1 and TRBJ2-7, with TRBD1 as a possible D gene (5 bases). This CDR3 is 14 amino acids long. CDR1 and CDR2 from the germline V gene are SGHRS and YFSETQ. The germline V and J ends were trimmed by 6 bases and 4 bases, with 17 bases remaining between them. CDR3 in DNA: TGCGCCAGCATCTTCTTCAGGGTTGGGTACGAGCAGTACTTC. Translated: CASIFFRVGYEQYF.

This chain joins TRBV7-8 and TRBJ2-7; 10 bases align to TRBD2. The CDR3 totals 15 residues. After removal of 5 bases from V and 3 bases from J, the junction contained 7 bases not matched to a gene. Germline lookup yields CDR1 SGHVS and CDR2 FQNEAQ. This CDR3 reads CASSTRTSGNYEQYF. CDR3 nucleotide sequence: TGTGCCAGCAGCACCCGGACTAGCGGAAACTACGAGCAGTACTTC.

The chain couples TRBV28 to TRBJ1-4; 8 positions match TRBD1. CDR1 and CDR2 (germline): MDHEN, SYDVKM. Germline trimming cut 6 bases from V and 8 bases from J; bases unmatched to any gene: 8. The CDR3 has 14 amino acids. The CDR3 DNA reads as TGTGCCAGCAGCTATGACAGGGGTTCCGAAAAACTGTTTTTT. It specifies CASSYDRGSEKLFF.